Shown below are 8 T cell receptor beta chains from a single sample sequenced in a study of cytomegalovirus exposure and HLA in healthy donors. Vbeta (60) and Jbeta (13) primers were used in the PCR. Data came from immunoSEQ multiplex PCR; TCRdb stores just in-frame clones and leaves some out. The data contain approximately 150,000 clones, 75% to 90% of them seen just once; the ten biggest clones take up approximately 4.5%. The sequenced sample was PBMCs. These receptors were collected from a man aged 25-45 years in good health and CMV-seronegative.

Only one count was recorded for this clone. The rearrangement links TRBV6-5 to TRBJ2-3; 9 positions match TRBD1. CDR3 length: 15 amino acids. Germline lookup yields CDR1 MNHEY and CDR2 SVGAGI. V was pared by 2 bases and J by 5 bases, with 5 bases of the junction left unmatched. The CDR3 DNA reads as TGTGCCAGCAGTTACGGGGACAGGGTCATAGATACGCAGTATTTT. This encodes CASSYGDRVIDTQYF.

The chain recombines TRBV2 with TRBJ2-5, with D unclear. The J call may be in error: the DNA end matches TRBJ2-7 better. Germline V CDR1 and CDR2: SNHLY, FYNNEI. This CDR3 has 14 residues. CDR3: CASSDERTSYEQYF. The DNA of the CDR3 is TGTGCCAGCAGTGATGAACGCACCTCCTACGAGCAGTACTTC.

In nucleotides, the CDR3 is TGTGCCAGCAGGCCGACTAGCGGGAAATCGGACGAGCAGTACTTC. Encoded protein: CASRPTSGKSDEQYF. The chain joins TRBV6-5 to TRBJ2-7, with TRBD2 matching over 11 bases. V shed 6 bases, J shed 5 bases, and the junction held 9 bases outside the gene matches. This CDR3 is 15 amino acids long. Germline V CDR1 and CDR2: MNHEY, SVGAGI.

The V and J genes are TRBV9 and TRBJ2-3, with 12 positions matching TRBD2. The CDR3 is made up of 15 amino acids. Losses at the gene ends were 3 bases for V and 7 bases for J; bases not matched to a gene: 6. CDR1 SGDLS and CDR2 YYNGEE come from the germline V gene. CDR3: CASSATLAGGNTQYF. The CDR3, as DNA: TGTGCCAGCAGCGCTACGCTAGCGGGAGGGAATACGCAGTATTTT.

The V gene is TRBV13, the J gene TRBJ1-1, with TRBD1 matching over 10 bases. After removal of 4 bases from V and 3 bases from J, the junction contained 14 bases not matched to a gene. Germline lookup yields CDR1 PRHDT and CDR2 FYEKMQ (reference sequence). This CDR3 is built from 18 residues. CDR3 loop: CASSSPGQGPGGYTEAFF. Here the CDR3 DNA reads TGTGCCAGCAGCTCTCCGGGACAGGGGCCTGGTGGATACACTGAAGCTTTCTTT.

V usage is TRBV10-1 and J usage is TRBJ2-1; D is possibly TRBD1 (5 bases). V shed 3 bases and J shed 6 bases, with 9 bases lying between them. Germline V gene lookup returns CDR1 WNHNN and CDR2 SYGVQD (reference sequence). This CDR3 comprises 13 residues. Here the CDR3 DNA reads TGCGCCAGCAGTGAAGACAGTGCCAATGAGCAGTTCTTC. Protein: CASSEDSANEQFF.

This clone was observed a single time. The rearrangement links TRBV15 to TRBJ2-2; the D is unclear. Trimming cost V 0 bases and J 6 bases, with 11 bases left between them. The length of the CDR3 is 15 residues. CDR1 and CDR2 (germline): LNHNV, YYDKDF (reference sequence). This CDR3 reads CATSRDLVLSGELFF. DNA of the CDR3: TGTGCCACCAGCAGAGATCTAGTTTTATCCGGGGAGCTGTTTTTT.

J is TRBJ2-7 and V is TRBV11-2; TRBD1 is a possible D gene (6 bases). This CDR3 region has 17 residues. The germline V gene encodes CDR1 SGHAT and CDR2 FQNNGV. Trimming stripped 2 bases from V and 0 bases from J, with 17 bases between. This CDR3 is CASSLIPRGSRSYEQYF. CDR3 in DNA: TGTGCCAGCAGCTTAATTCCAAGGGGGAGTCGCTCCTACGAGCAGTACTTC.